These 29 T cell receptor beta chains came from one sample sequenced in a study of blood T cell repertoires in COVID-19. Data came from immunoSEQ multiplex PCR; TCRdb stores just in-frame clones and leaves some out. The sample holds 350,000 to 450,000 clones, approximately 90% seen once. The sample taken for sequencing was PBMCs or T cells enriched from blood (not recorded which). These receptor sequences come from a middle-aged woman who had been exposed to COVID-19.

The V gene is TRBV18, the J gene TRBJ1-2; 9 bases map to TRBD1. The CDR3 sequence is 13 residues long. The trim removed 4 bases at V and 7 bases at J, leaving 4 bases unmatched. Per germline, CDR1 KGHSH and CDR2 LQKENI. In DNA form, the CDR3 reads TGTGCCAGCTCACTCCAGGACAGGGGTGGCTACACCTTC. Protein product: CASSLQDRGGYTF.

J is TRBJ2-6 and V is TRBV7-2, with D unresolved. This CDR3 has 14 amino acids. CDR1 SGHTA and CDR2 FQGNSA come from the germline V gene. V gave up 1 base and J gave up 2 bases, with 3 bases separating them. CDR3 residues: CASSLEPGANVLTF. In DNA form, the CDR3 reads TGTGCCAGCAGCTTAGAGCCTGGGGCCAACGTCCTGACTTTC.

The chain has TRBV7-6 and TRBJ1-4, with D possibly matching TRBD1 (5 bases). This CDR3 spans 17 amino acids. V was shortened by 3 bases and J by 6 bases, with 20 bases between the two germline ends. The germline V gene has CDR1 SGHVS and CDR2 FNYEAQ. The CDR3 coding sequence is TGTGCCAGCAGCTTTTCCGCCCGGACATTGGGTGATGAAAAACTGTTTTTT. It codes for CASSFSARTLGDEKLFF.

This clone has just one count. The chain couples TRBV7-6 to TRBJ2-2, with 8 bases identical to TRBD1. Germline V gives CDR1 SGHVS, CDR2 FNYEAQ. The CDR3 is 16 amino acids. J lost 3 bases, V lost 4 bases, and 7 bases had no gene match. CDR3 sequence: CASSSRQGTYTGELFF. CDR3 coding DNA: TGTGCCAGCAGCTCTAGACAGGGGACTTACACCGGGGAGCTGTTTTTT.

The chain joins TRBV5-4 to TRBJ2-3; 7 bases match TRBD2. This CDR3 spans 15 amino acids. The germline CDR1 and CDR2 sequences are SGHNT and YYREEE (reference sequence). The J segment lost 0 bases and the V segment lost 9 bases, leaving 10 bases of the junction unmatched. CDR3 sequence: CATREAGASTDTQYF. The CDR3 DNA sequence: TGTGCCACCAGGGAGGCGGGAGCTAGCACAGATACGCAGTATTTT.

This clone showed up just once. The CDR3 region is CASSLGQPGLSYGYTF. DNA for the CDR3: TGTGCCAGCAGCCTAGGACAACCGGGACTAAGCTATGGCTACACCTTC. The rearrangement joins TRBV7-2 to TRBJ1-2; TRBD1 might be the D (5 bases). Between the trimmed V and J ends, which lost 5 bases and 4 bases, there was a span of 20 bases. The CDR3 has 16 residues. The V gene's germline CDR1 is SGHTA and CDR2 FQGNSA. The complete variable domain, with remaining parts taken from reference TRBV7-2 and TRBJ1-2, reads GAGVSQSPSNKVTEKGKDVELRCDPISGHTALYWYRQSLGQGLEFLIYFQGNSAPDKSGLPSDRFSAERTGGSVSTLTIQRTQQEDSAVYLCASSLGQPGLSYGYTFGSGTRLTVV.

The CDR3 DNA reads as TGTGCCAGCAGCCTCGACAGGGGACCCCAGAGTGGCTACACCTTC. Amino acid sequence: CASSLDRGPQSGYTF. This chain links TRBV3-1 (or the pseudogene TRBV3-2) with TRBJ1-2, with TRBD1 matching 8 bases. The V gene end was trimmed by 4 bases and the J gene end by 7 bases; junction bases not matched to a gene: 11. Germline CDR1 reads LGHDT; CDR2 reads YNNKEL (reference sequence). The CDR3 spans 15 residues.

The V call is TRBV30, the J call TRBJ1-1; D is unresolved. The CDR3 is 12 amino acids. The V gene's germline CDR1 is GTSNPN and CDR2 SVGIG (reference sequence). Trimming shortened V by 0 bases and J by 4 bases, and 6 bases separated the two germline ends. The CDR3 coding sequence is TGTGCCTGGAGTGTTTCCGGCACTGAAGCTTTCTTT. Amino acids: CAWSVSGTEAFF.

The chain links TRBV18 to TRBJ1-2, with D perhaps matching TRBD1 (5 bases). V was shortened by 4 bases and J by 4 bases, with 16 bases between the two germline ends. CDR1 KGHSH and CDR2 LQKENI come from the germline V gene. The CDR3 runs to 15 residues. CDR3 amino acids: CASSLAGAPGYGYTF. The CDR3 DNA reads TGTGCCAGCTCACTGGCTGGGGCCCCGGGCTATGGCTACACCTTC.

The chain employs TRBV27 and TRBJ2-1, with 7 bases identical to TRBD2. This CDR3 has 16 residues. CDR1 and CDR2 (germline): MNHEY, SMNVEV (reference sequence). The V gene end was trimmed by 5 bases and the J gene end by 5 bases; junction bases not matched to a gene: 12. CDR3 bases: TGTGCCAGCAGTCCCCTGGGAGGGAAGGATGACAATGAGCAGTTCTTC. Translated: CASSPLGGKDDNEQFF.

This clone has a single count. The V gene is TRBV10-3, the J gene TRBJ1-5; 8 nucleotides agree with TRBD1. The germline V gene has CDR1 ENHRY and CDR2 SYGVKD. The CDR3 sequence is 16 residues long. V shed 6 bases and J 0 bases; nucleotides not matched to a gene: 7. The DNA of the CDR3 is TGTGCCATCAGCGACAGGGGCGGGGATAGCAATCAGCCCCAGCATTTT. Amino acid sequence: CAISDRGGDSNQPQHF.

This chain links TRBV14 with TRBJ2-1; 11 nucleotides line up with TRBD2. V lost 4 bases to trimming and J lost 3 bases; unmatched junction nucleotides: 2. The CDR3 runs to 15 residues. CDR1 is SGHDN, CDR2 FVKESK, per germline. CDR3 in DNA: TGTGCCAGCAGCCTGGGACTAGCGGTCTACAATGAGCAGTTCTTC. Translation: CASSLGLAVYNEQFF.

The chain carries TRBV7-2 and TRBJ2-7; D not certain. Germline CDR1 reads SGHTA; CDR2 reads FQGNSA. Trimming took 7 bases from V and 4 from J, leaving 14 bases between them. This CDR3 has 13 residues. This CDR3 reads CASTIDERYEQYF. DNA of the CDR3: TGTGCCAGCACCATTGATGAGAGGTACGAGCAGTACTTC.

V and J are TRBV24-1 and TRBJ2-3; 13 bases align to TRBD2. Germline lookup yields CDR1 KGHDR and CDR2 SFDVKD. V gave up 3 bases and J gave up 1 base; unmatched junction bases: 24. The length of the CDR3 is 24 residues. DNA for the CDR3: TGTGCCACCAGTGATCAAGGACTAGGGTCGACTAGCGGGAGGCTCAGGAGGGGCACAGATACGCAGTATTTT. It encodes CATSDQGLGSTSGRLRRGTDTQYF.

J is TRBJ2-3 and V is TRBV15; 9 positions match TRBD2. J gave up 6 bases and V 8 bases, and 9 bases lay outside the gene matches. This CDR3 comprises 14 residues. Germline loops: CDR1 LNHNV, CDR2 YYDKDF (reference sequence). For the CDR3, the DNA is TGTGCCACCGGGGGCGGGAGGGTTCCGGATACGCAGTATTTT. The encoded protein is CATGGGRVPDTQYF.

V is TRBV19 and J is TRBJ2-5, with 9 bases matching TRBD2. The CDR3 sequence is 14 residues long. Trimming cost V 5 bases and J 5 bases; bases outside gene matches: 6. Germline V gives CDR1 LNHDA, CDR2 SQIVND (reference sequence). CDR3: CASSQAGGMETQYF. CDR3 in DNA: TGTGCCAGTAGTCAAGCGGGAGGCATGGAGACCCAGTACTTC.

This CDR3 reads CASSGGPYNEQFF. CDR3 in DNA: TGTGCCAGCAGTGGAGGGCCCTACAATGAGCAGTTCTTC. The chain employs TRBV6-4 and TRBJ2-1; the D gene is possibly TRBD2 (5 bases). V lost 4 bases, J lost 2 bases, and 6 bases lay in between. The CDR3 contains 13 residues. The V gene's germline CDR1 is MRHNA and CDR2 SNTAGT.

This sequence joins TRBV6-5 and TRBJ1-3; D unresolved. Germline lookup yields CDR1 MNHEY and CDR2 SVGAGI. V was pared by 8 bases and J by 4 bases, with 15 bases between. The CDR3 is 14 amino acids. Here the CDR3 reads CASLQEGWGNTIYF. Here the CDR3 DNA reads TGTGCCAGCTTACAAGAGGGATGGGGAAACACCATATATTTT.

This rearrangement joins TRBV6-2 or TRBV6-3 to TRBJ2-1; 10 positions match TRBD2. V trimming: 6 bases; J trimming: 4 bases; junction bases outside the gene matches: 9. The CDR3 consists of 16 residues. Looked up from germline, CDR1 is MNHEY and CDR2 is SVGEGT. The CDR3 sequence is CASSQTLAGAYNEQFF. The CDR3 DNA follows: TGTGCCAGCAGCCAAACCCTAGCGGGAGCTTACAATGAGCAGTTCTTC.

The rearrangement uses TRBV6-6 and TRBJ1-4, with D tentatively TRBD1 (6 bases). This CDR3 has 14 residues. V gave up 6 bases and J gave up 4 bases, with 12 bases separating them. Germline assignment: CDR1 MNHNY and CDR2 SVGAGI (reference sequence). CDR3 in amino acids: CASRSQGDNEKLFF. The CDR3 DNA is TGTGCCAGCAGGTCACAGGGCGATAATGAAAAACTGTTTTTT.

The CDR3 sequence: CASSFRQNSPLHF. The CDR3 DNA reads TGTGCCAGCAGTTTCCGACAGAATTCACCCCTCCACTTT. This chain joins TRBV12-3 or TRBV12-4 and TRBJ1-6; weak D call: TRBD1 (5 bases). The length of the CDR3 is 13 residues. The germline V and J ends were trimmed by 3 bases and 7 bases, with 7 bases remaining between them.

As regards this clone: This same CDR3 is encoded by further DNA sequences in the sample. V and J are TRBV20-1 and TRBJ2-1; no clear D. The germline V and J ends were trimmed by 5 bases and 4 bases, with 6 bases remaining between them. The CDR3 is 11 residues long. Germline loops: CDR1 DFQATT, CDR2 SNEGSKA (reference sequence). The CDR3 DNA follows: TGCAGTGCTCCCTTTTACAATGAGCAGTTCTTC. This encodes CSAPFYNEQFF.

The CDR3 bases are TGTGCCAGCAGCTCTATGTTGTACACTGAAGCTTTCTTT. This codes for CASSSMLYTEAFF. The chain has TRBV7-3 and TRBJ1-1; D gene unclear. Trimming removed 4 bases from V and 3 bases from J, with 9 bases in between. Germline CDR1 is SGHTA and CDR2 is FQGTGA. CDR3 length: 13 residues.

The genes are TRBV5-1 and TRBJ2-1; 10 positions agree with TRBD2. CDR1 SGHRS and CDR2 YFSETQ come from the germline V gene. The ends lost 0 bases at V and 3 bases at J; junction bases unmatched: 9. The CDR3 is 18 residues long. The CDR3 DNA follows: TGCGCCAGCAGCTTGGAGGTGCAGCGGGGGGGCCGCTACAATGAGCAGTTCTTC. It translates to CASSLEVQRGGRYNEQFF.

Concerning this clone: Other DNA variants within this sample encode the same CDR3. The V gene is TRBV7-9, the J gene TRBJ1-2; 7 nucleotides agree with TRBD1. Germline V lookup: CDR1 SEHNR, CDR2 FQNEAQ (reference sequence). The length of the CDR3 is 13 residues. V was pared by 1 base and J by 5 bases, with 1 base of the junction left unmatched. CDR3 coding DNA: TGTGCCAGCAGCTTAGACAGGGGTTATGGCTACACCTTC. As protein: CASSLDRGYGYTF.

The V and J genes are TRBV7-6 and TRBJ2-5; TRBD2 aligns across 7 bases. The germline V gene has CDR1 SGHVS and CDR2 FNYEAQ. CDR3 length equals 15 residues. V shed 2 bases, J shed 3 bases, and the junction held 6 bases outside the gene matches. The CDR3: CASSLISGAKETQYF. The CDR3 bases are TGTGCCAGCAGCTTAATCAGCGGGGCCAAAGAGACCCAGTACTTC.

The count of this clone is one. This chain links TRBV27 with TRBJ1-2, with 12 bases fitting TRBD1. V trimming: 6 bases; J trimming: 2 bases; junction bases outside the gene matches: 1. Germline V gives CDR1 MNHEY, CDR2 SMNVEV (reference sequence). The CDR3 consists of 14 residues. The CDR3 here is CASRGTGGNYGYTF. In DNA, the CDR3 is TGTGCCAGCAGGGGGACAGGGGGCAACTATGGCTACACCTTC.

This clone was recorded only once. The J gene is TRBJ1-1, the V gene TRBV28, with D possibly matching TRBD1 (5 bases). Trimming pared 8 bases from V and 4 bases from J, leaving 14 bases between. The length of the CDR3 is 13 residues. Germline lookup yields CDR1 MDHEN and CDR2 SYDVKM. The CDR3: CASGTGRGTEAFF. CDR3 bases: TGTGCCAGCGGGACGGGGAGGGGCACTGAAGCTTTCTTT.

The chain couples TRBV5-8 to TRBJ2-2, with D unclear. The CDR3 covers 15 residues. Germline V CDR1 and CDR2: SGHTS, YDEGEE. Trimming removed 5 bases at V and 2 bases at J, with 13 bases between. The CDR3 sequence: CASRAARINTGELFF. DNA for the CDR3: TGTGCCAGCAGGGCGGCAAGGATTAACACCGGGGAGCTGTTTTTT.